This TCR beta chain was identified in a study of early T cells in non-severe SARS-CoV-2 infection. Study summary: The input, bulk RNA from unsorted whole blood, was sequenced, and chains were unpaired.

Individual cDNA molecules were tagged with unique molecular identifiers. From the 5' RACE reads, TCRdb called clonotypes with MiXCR, one entry per CDR3 protein. The sample has 60,000 to 85,000 distinct CDR3 sequences; about 16% are singletons. Regarding this clonotype: Its target is not known.

The germline V gene encodes CDR1 SQVTM and CDR2 ANQGSEA. The CDR3 extends over 11 amino acids. Broader study findings: Comparison of clonotypes with VDJdb favored anti-spike CD8 responses while missing private and CD4 specificities.

This TCR derives from an adult who was a healthcare worker with PCR-confirmed SARS-CoV-2 infection or an uninfected control (not recorded which). The V and J genes are TRBV29-1 and TRBJ2-7; 8 bases agree with TRBD2. The material sequenced was whole blood. CDR3 DNA sequence: TGCAGTGCGGGAGGCACCTACGAGCAGTACTTC. Translated: CSAGGTYEQYF.